The rows below give T cell receptor beta chains drawn from one sample of a study of shared clonotypes between healthy human individuals. Method: immunoSEQ multiplex PCR; TCRdb's copy keeps in-frame clones and lacks some. The table records 1.4 million or so clones, around 98.5% of them present only once. Input material: naive CD4+ T cells sorted from blood. These receptors were collected from a man aged 30 to 39 in good health. The CDR3 runs from the conserved cysteine through the conserved F or W. The D gene is left open where the match is weak. Clone size appears in some rows only: once, few, many, or a class for an expanded clone.

TRBV23-1,TRBJ1-5,TRBD1,-,TGCGCCAGCAGTCGCTCCGGGACAGGGCTTGAACAGCCCCAGCATTTT,CASSRSGTGLEQPQHF
TRBV29-1,TRBJ1-5,TRBD1,once,TGCAGCGTTGGTCACGACAGGGGAGGAAATCAGCCCCAGCATTTT,CSVGHDRGGNQPQHF
TRBV12-1,TRBJ2-7,-,-,TGTGCCAGCAGCTTTGATGGCGGGAGAACCCTTCGGGAGGAGCAGTACTTC,CASSFDGGRTLREEQYF
TRBV9,TRBJ2-2,-,-,TGTGCCAGCAGCCCGAGGGGTGCCGGGGAGCTGTTTTTT,CASSPRGAGELFF
TRBV18,TRBJ1-5,-,-,TGTGCCAGCTCACCGGGAAATCAGCCCCAGCATTTT,CASSPGNQPQHF
TRBV5-1,TRBJ1-1,-,-,TGCGCCAGCAGCTTGAGTCAGACGGACACTGAAGCTTTCTTT,CASSLSQTDTEAFF
TRBV18,TRBJ2-1,-,-,TGTGCCAGCTCACCAGGGACCTTAAATTACAATGAGCAGTTCTTC,CASSPGTLNYNEQFF
TRBV12-5,TRBJ2-4,TRBD1,-,TGTGCTAGTGCCTTGTCCGGGACAGGGGGCAGGGACATTCAGTACTTC,CASALSGTGGRDIQYF
TRBV21-1,TRBJ2-7,-,-,TGTGCCAGCAGCAACGGGACTGCCTCCTACGAGCAGTACTTC,CASSNGTASYEQYF
TRBV4-1,TRBJ1-5,-,-,TGCGCCAGCAGCCACGGCGGCAATCAGCCCCAGCATTTT,CASSHGGNQPQHF
TRBV4-3,TRBJ2-7,TRBD1,-,TGCGCCAGCAGCCACGCGGGACAGGGTGGCCACGAGCAGTACTTC,CASSHAGQGGHEQYF
TRBV27,TRBJ1-3,-,-,TGTGCCAGCTCGAAAGCCTCCGGGTCTGGAAACACCATATATTTT,CASSKASGSGNTIYF
TRBV18,TRBJ1-2,-,-,TGTGCCAGCTCACCACTGGAAGGGGGGAACTATGGCTACACCTTC,CASSPLEGGNYGYTF
TRBV7-2,TRBJ2-5,-,once,TGTGCCAGCAGCCCGGCCATAGGCAGGGAGACCCAGTACTTC,CASSPAIGRETQYF
TRBV14,TRBJ2-3,-,-,TGTGCCAGCAGCCGTAAAAACACAGATACGCAGTATTTT,CASSRKNTDTQYF
TRBV11-3,TRBJ2-7,-,-,TGTGCCAGCAGCCCTGAAACGGGCGAGCAGTACTTC,CASSPETGEQYF
TRBV19,TRBJ2-1,-,-,TGTGCCAGTACCCCCCGGGGCAGACCTCTAGGGAATGAGCAGTTCTTC,CASTPRGRPLGNEQFF
TRBV5-4,TRBJ2-2,-,-,TGTGCCAGCAGCTTGGAGGGCGTAAAGGCCGGGGAGCTGTTTTTT,CASSLEGVKAGELFF
TRBV10-1,TRBJ2-7,TRBD2,-,TGCGCCAGCAGTGGGGGGGGCGAGCAGTACTTC,CASSGGGEQYF
TRBV2,TRBJ2-2,-,-,TGTGCCAGCAGTGAAGCACTTGGAGGGTCCGGGGAGCTGTTTTTT,CASSEALGGSGELFF
TRBV6-5,TRBJ1-2,-,-,TGTGCCAGCATGGGGGCAGGAACTAACTATGGCTACACCTTC,CASMGAGTNYGYTF
TRBV2,TRBJ1-2,-,-,TGTGCCAGCAGCGACCCGGGGACGAACTATGGCTACACCTTC,CASSDPGTNYGYTF
TRBV11-2,TRBJ2-2,-,-,TGTGCCAGCAGCAGAGGGACTGATAACACCGGGGAGCTGTTTTTT,CASSRGTDNTGELFF
TRBV27,TRBJ2-1,TRBD1,-,TGTGCCAGCAGTCCCCCGACAGGGGACAATGAGCAGTTCTTC,CASSPPTGDNEQFF
TRBV28,TRBJ1-5,TRBD1,-,TGTGCCAGCTTTCCGGGACAGGGTAACGGGATGTCGGGTCAGCCCCAGCATTTT,CASFPGQGNGMSGQPQHF
TRBV18,TRBJ1-5,-,-,TGTGCCAGCTCACCACTTAGCAATCAGCCCCAGCATTTT,CASSPLSNQPQHF
TRBV7-2,TRBJ2-5,-,-,TGTGCCAGCAGCTTAGTAGGGGGGGGATGGCATTTTGAAGAGACCCAGTACTTC,CASSLVGGGWHFEETQYF
TRBV7-9,TRBJ2-1,-,-,TGTGCCAGCAGCTTAGGGGGAGTCAATGAGCAGTTCTTC,CASSLGGVNEQFF
TRBV18,TRBJ2-2,-,-,TGTGCCAGCTCACCTAGGCAGGGGAACACCGGGGAGCTGTTTTTT,CASSPRQGNTGELFF
TRBV6-1,TRBJ1-1,TRBD1,-,TGTGCCAGCAGTGCTGCAGGGGGGTGGGAAGCTTTCTTT,CASSAAGGWEAFF
TRBV6-6,TRBJ2-1,-,-,TGTGCCAGCAGTTACTCCGGACCTGAGCAGTTCTTC,CASSYSGPEQFF
TRBV7-9,TRBJ2-7,TRBD2,-,TGTGCCAGCAGCTTAGGTGGCGGGGGTGCCTACGAGCAGTACTTC,CASSLGGGGAYEQYF
TRBV7-3,TRBJ2-2,TRBD1,-,TGTGCCAGCAGCACCCGACAGGGGGCGGGGACCGGGGAGCTGTTTTTT,CASSTRQGAGTGELFF
TRBV28,TRBJ1-2,-,-,TGTGCCAGCAGTTTTCAACAGGGCGAGGGCAATGGCTACACCTTC,CASSFQQGEGNGYTF
TRBV14,TRBJ2-5,TRBD2,once,TGTGCCAGCAGCCAAGCTAGCGGGAGTATCAGGGAGACCCAGTACTTC,CASSQASGSIRETQYF
TRBV29-1,TRBJ2-3,-,once,TGCAGCGGGGGAAGCACAGATACGCAGTATTTT,CSGGSTDTQYF
TRBV6-1,TRBJ1-1,TRBD1,once,TGTGCCAGCAGTGAAGCGGGACAGATTAACACTGAAGCTTTCTTT,CASSEAGQINTEAFF
TRBV7-9,TRBJ2-5,TRBD2,-,TGTGCCAGCAGCTTAGATTCGGGAGGGCACCAAGAGACCCAGTACTTC,CASSLDSGGHQETQYF
TRBV29-1,TRBJ2-7,-,-,TGCAGCGTTGATCACGGGAGTGAGCAGTACTTC,CSVDHGSEQYF
TRBV28,TRBJ2-1,-,-,TGTGCCAGCCTGACAGGTTTCGGCGGTGAGCAGTTCTTC,CASLTGFGGEQFF
TRBV6-5,TRBJ2-7,TRBD2,-,TGTGCCAGCAGTTACTCGGCTAGCGGCACCTACGAGCAGTACTTC,CASSYSASGTYEQYF
TRBV10-2,TRBJ2-2,-,-,TGCGCCAGCACCGGGGGCCTCCCCGGGGAGCTGTTTTTT,CASTGGLPGELFF
TRBV11-2,TRBJ1-5,-,-,TGTGCCAGCAGCTTAGATCGAGGGTTTCAGCCCCAGCATTTT,CASSLDRGFQPQHF
TRBV28,TRBJ2-1,-,once,TGTGCCAGCACCACCCGGGACATCTACAATGAGCAGTTCTTC,CASTTRDIYNEQFF
TRBV7-9,TRBJ2-1,-,-,TGTGCCAGCAGCTTAGGTTCACAGGGTTTCGAGCAGTTCTTC,CASSLGSQGFEQFF
TRBV7-9,TRBJ2-1,-,-,TGTGCCAGCAGCTATCAGGCTTACAATGAGCAGTTCTTC,CASSYQAYNEQFF
TRBV6-1,TRBJ1-3,-,-,TGTGCCAGCAGTGCGCCAGGGGTAGGTGGAAACACCATATATTTT,CASSAPGVGGNTIYF
TRBV6-5,TRBJ1-5,-,-,TGTGCCAGCAGGCTCGGACCAAGCGGCAATCAGCCCCAGCATTTT,CASRLGPSGNQPQHF